The 26 T cell receptor beta chains presented below share a single source sample, sequenced in a study of blood T cell repertoires in COVID-19. This table comes from immunoSEQ multiplex PCR, and its TCRdb copy is limited to in-frame clones, with some not included. This table has approximately 97,000 clones, about nine tenths appearing once. The sample comprised peripheral blood. The receptors shown here come from a man in his sixties with acute or convalescent COVID-19.

The CDR3 DNA reads TGTGCCAGTACCCGACAGGCATGGAACTATGGCTACACCTTC. Translating it yields CASTRQAWNYGYTF. The chain uses TRBV19 and TRBJ1-2, with a weak D call TRBD1 (6 bases). This CDR3 is 14 amino acids long. With 7 bases removed from V and 2 bases from J, the gap between germline ends came to 14 bases. Germline values: CDR1 LNHDA, CDR2 SQIVND (reference sequence).

About this clone: A junction end diverges from the germline sequence, so it may reflect a read error. The chain links TRBV7-2 to TRBJ2-3; 11 nucleotides line up with TRBD2. Germline-derived CDR1 and CDR2 are SGHTA and FQGNSA. The CDR3 is 14 amino acids. The CDR3 DNA sequence: TGTGCCAGCGGCTTAGCGGGGGGGCCGGATACGCAGTATTTT. Encoded protein: CASGLAGGPDTQYF.

CDR3 loop: CASSLGFYGYTF. DNA of the CDR3: TGTGCCAGCAGTTTAGGCTTTTATGGCTACACCTTC. The rearrangement joins TRBV28 to TRBJ1-2, with unresolved D. The germline V and J ends were trimmed by 2 bases and 5 bases, with 6 bases remaining between them. CDR3 size: 12 residues. Germline CDR1 reads MDHEN; CDR2 reads SYDVKM.

This clone has a handful of counts. V is TRBV19 and J is TRBJ1-2, with 7 bases that match TRBD1. Trimming at V came to 7 bases and at J to 4 bases, leaving 9 bases not matched to a gene. CDR1 is LNHDA and CDR2 is SQIVND in the germline V gene (reference sequence). The CDR3 extends over 14 amino acids. The chain's CDR3 is CASTHLRDSYGYTF. The DNA for the CDR3 is TGTGCCAGTACCCACCTCCGGGACAGCTATGGCTACACCTTC.

The rearrangement joins TRBV6-5 to TRBJ2-3; 9 nucleotides agree with TRBD1. This CDR3 is 13 amino acids long. Germline V gene lookup returns CDR1 MNHEY and CDR2 SVGAGI. V trimming: 6 bases; J trimming: 8 bases; junction bases outside the gene matches: 6. The CDR3 sequence is CASSRQGEGTQYF. Here the CDR3 DNA reads TGTGCCAGCAGCCGACAGGGGGAGGGTACGCAGTATTTT.

V is TRBV6-5 and J is TRBJ1-2; TRBD1 is a possible D gene (5 bases). CDR1 is MNHEY and CDR2 is SVGAGI in the germline V gene. This CDR3 region has 15 residues. V gave up 6 bases and J gave up 3 bases, with 17 bases separating them. CDR3 nucleotides: TGTGCCAGCAGGGACCGCGGGGCAGGCGACTATGGCTACACCTTC. Protein product: CASRDRGAGDYGYTF.

The chain joins TRBV6-6 to TRBJ1-6; 8 bases align to TRBD1. Germline-derived CDR1 and CDR2 are MNHNY and SVGAGI (reference sequence). Trimming took 6 bases from V and 9 from J; bases not matched to a gene: 10. The CDR3 length is 15 residues. Written as DNA, the CDR3 is TGTGCCAGCAGCAACCCGGGACAGGTCGTTTCACCCCTCCACTTT. Amino acid sequence: CASSNPGQVVSPLHF.

This chain links TRBV18 with TRBJ1-6; no clear D. Trimming removed 2 bases at V and 0 bases at J, with 11 bases between. This CDR3 has 17 residues. Germline V gene sequence: CDR1 KGHSH, CDR2 LQKENI. CDR3 bases: TGTGCCAGCTCACCAAGCGTCCTTAGCTCCTATAATTCACCCCTCCACTTT. Translating it yields CASSPSVLSSYNSPLHF.

The rearrangement links TRBV6-1 to TRBJ1-2, with TRBD1 matching over 7 bases. Germline V CDR1 and CDR2: MNHNS, SASEGT. V lost 2 bases, J lost 3 bases, and 3 bases stayed unmatched. The CDR3 contains 14 residues. CDR3 coding DNA: TGTGCCAGCAGTGAAATCGACAGGGACTATGGCTACACCTTC. It specifies CASSEIDRDYGYTF.

The rearrangement joins TRBV19 to TRBJ1-6; possible D gene TRBD1, 6 bases. The V gene's germline CDR1 is LNHDA and CDR2 SQIVND (reference sequence). V lost 7 bases, J lost 10 bases, and 14 bases lay in between. The CDR3 is 13 residues long. The CDR3 loop reads CASTTGSRSPLHF. The DNA for the CDR3 is TGTGCCAGTACCACAGGGTCTAGATCACCCCTCCACTTT.

The V gene is TRBV7-9, the J gene TRBJ1-1; 7 nucleotides agree with TRBD1. J was trimmed by 4 bases and V by 4 bases; bases with no gene match: 9. Per germline, CDR1 SEHNR and CDR2 FQNEAQ (reference sequence). This CDR3 has 15 amino acids. The CDR3 DNA reads TGTGCCAGCAGCTCAATAAGGGGGCCTAGCACTGAAGCTTTCTTT. Encoded protein: CASSSIRGPSTEAFF.

This clone was found a few times. The chain's CDR3 is CASSSGQNTEAFF. The CDR3 DNA sequence: TGTGCCAGCAGCTCTGGACAGAACACTGAAGCTTTCTTT. The genes are TRBV11-2 and TRBJ1-1; TRBD1 is a possible D gene (5 bases). V was clipped by 4 bases and J by 1 base, with 7 bases between them. The CDR3 consists of 13 residues. Germline V lookup: CDR1 SGHAT, CDR2 FQNNGV.

The chain employs TRBV5-6 and TRBJ1-2; D possibly corresponds to TRBD1 (6 bases). V dropped 9 bases and J dropped 4 bases, with 19 bases sitting between them. The CDR3 has 14 amino acids. Germline V gene data show CDR1 as SGHDT and CDR2 as YYEEEE. CDR3 sequence: CATLKGRGAYGYTF. CDR3 nucleotide sequence: TGTGCCACCCTGAAGGGCAGGGGCGCCTATGGCTACACCTTC. Supplemented by reference TRBV5-6 and TRBJ1-2, the full variable domain reads DAGVTQSPTHLIKTRGQQVTLRCSPKSGHDTVSWYQQALGQGPQFIFQYYEEEERQRGNFPDRFSGHQFPNYSSELNVNALLLGDSALYLCATLKGRGAYGYTFGSGTRLTVV.

This rearrangement joins TRBV19 to TRBJ1-5, with a tentative D call TRBD1 (6 bases). The CDR3 extends over 13 amino acids. The germline CDR1 and CDR2 sequences are LNHDA and SQIVND (reference sequence). V gave up 3 bases and J gave up 5 bases, with 8 bases separating them. CDR3 bases: TGTGCCAGTAGTATGGACAGCGATCAGCCCCAGCATTTT. The encoded protein is CASSMDSDQPQHF.

The rearrangement joins TRBV18 to TRBJ1-1, with TRBD1 as a possible D gene (6 bases). The CDR3 loop spans 17 amino acids. The germline V gene has CDR1 KGHSH and CDR2 LQKENI. Trimming stripped 2 bases from V and 3 bases from J, with 19 bases between. The CDR3 DNA follows: TGTGCCAGCTCACCAAGGACAGCCTCAGTTGGGTACACTGAAGCTTTCTTT. It yields the protein CASSPRTASVGYTEAFF.

CDR3 amino acids: CASSQEGTGVSNTEAFF. The CDR3 DNA is TGTGCCAGCAGCCAAGAGGGGACAGGGGTCTCAAACACTGAAGCTTTCTTT. V and J are TRBV4-2 and TRBJ1-1; 10 positions agree with TRBD1. The CDR3 extends over 17 amino acids. The germline CDR1 and CDR2 sequences are LGHNA and YNFKEQ. With V trimmed by 0 bases and J by 2 bases, 6 bases remained unmatched.

This sequence joins TRBV3-1 (or the pseudogene TRBV3-2) and TRBJ1-5; TRBD1 might be the D (5 bases). This CDR3 is built from 15 residues. The V end lost 4 bases, the J end lost 6 bases, and 16 bases lay between the germline ends. Germline CDR1 reads LGHDT; CDR2 reads YNNKEL (reference sequence). DNA for the CDR3: TGTGCCAGCAGCCCCCAGGGTGGGTTGAGTCAGCCCCAGCATTTT. It translates to CASSPQGGLSQPQHF.

The count of this clone is one. The chain couples TRBV5-4 to TRBJ2-1; TRBD2 is a possible D gene (6 bases). This CDR3 spans 13 amino acids. Trimming cost V 10 bases and J 4 bases, with 15 bases left between them. The germline V gene encodes CDR1 SGHNT and CDR2 YYREEE (reference sequence). The CDR3 reads CASTGDAYNEQFF. The CDR3 nucleotides read TGTGCCTCAACGGGGGACGCATACAATGAGCAGTTCTTC.

About this clone: The same CDR3 can be traced to other DNA sequences in this sample. The chain carries TRBV6-5 and TRBJ1-2; a possible D gene is TRBD1 (6 bases). This CDR3 contains 15 residues. CDR1 is MNHEY and CDR2 is SVGAGI in the germline V gene. Trimming took off 0 bases at V and 4 bases at J, with 12 bases between the two ends. The CDR3: CASSYSGQPVYGYTF. The DNA of the CDR3 is TGTGCCAGCAGTTACTCCGGACAGCCTGTCTATGGCTACACCTTC.

The chain links TRBV5-6 to TRBJ2-5; tentatively, D is TRBD1 (7 bases). Germline CDR1 is SGHDT and CDR2 is YYEEEE. The ends were cut back, 3 bases at V and 4 bases at J, with 13 bases in the middle. This CDR3 spans 14 amino acids. DNA of the CDR3: TGTGCCAGCAGCTCAGGGCAGGGGGGAGAGACCCAGTACTTC. Protein sequence: CASSSGQGGETQYF.

The rearrangement links TRBV24-1 to TRBJ2-1; 10 bases align to TRBD1. This CDR3 is 15 amino acids long. CDR1 and CDR2 from the germline V gene are KGHDR and SFDVKD. J lost 12 bases, V lost 4 bases, and 11 bases had no gene match. As DNA, the CDR3 is TGTGCCACCAGTGACCGGGACAGGGGCCCGGATATGCAGTTCTTC. Translation gives CATSDRDRGPDMQFF.

The rearrangement joins TRBV25-1 to TRBJ2-7, with 7 positions matching TRBD1. The germline gives CDR1 MGHDK, CDR2 SYGVNS. The CDR3 length is 14 residues. V lost 10 bases and J lost 5; bases outside the gene matches: 14. CDR3 in DNA: TGTGCCACCCATTCACAGGGGTTAACGGACGAGCAGTACTTC. Protein product: CATHSQGLTDEQYF.

This chain connects TRBV12-3 or TRBV12-4 to TRBJ1-5, with D unresolved. The V and J ends lost 5 bases and 7 bases respectively, with 9 bases between them. The length of the CDR3 is 12 residues. CDR3 coding DNA: TGTGCCAGCAGTAGGGCGGGGCAGCCCCAGCATTTT. The encoded protein is CASSRAGQPQHF.

Notes on this clone: This same CDR3 is encoded by further DNA sequences in the sample. The chain links TRBV5-1 to TRBJ1-1; the match to TRBD1 covers 9 bases. Germline values: CDR1 SGHRS, CDR2 YFSETQ. Trimming removed 2 bases from V and 4 bases from J; junction bases left unmatched: 3. The CDR3 sequence is 14 residues long. The CDR3: CASSLGQGSTEAFF. The CDR3 DNA sequence: TGCGCCAGCAGCTTAGGACAGGGGAGCACTGAAGCTTTCTTT.

This chain joins TRBV7-6 and TRBJ2-2; 13 bases are a match to TRBD2. CDR3 length: 18 residues. Germline V gene lookup returns CDR1 SGHVS and CDR2 FNYEAQ. The trim removed 2 bases at V and 1 base at J, leaving 4 bases unmatched. The CDR3: CASSLLGLAGENTGELFF. CDR3 in DNA: TGTGCCAGCAGCTTATTAGGACTAGCGGGGGAGAACACCGGGGAGCTGTTTTTT. Combining the CDR3 with reference TRBV7-6 and TRBJ2-2 gives the whole variable domain GAGVSQSPRYKVTKRGQDVALRCDPISGHVSLYWYRQALGQGPEFLTYFNYEAQQDKSGLPNDRFSAERPEGSISTLTIQRTEQRDSAMYRCASSLLGLAGENTGELFFGEGSRLTVL.

This clone was seen a single time. The gene calls are TRBV5-1 and TRBJ2-2; 9 nucleotides match TRBD1. V was clipped by 5 bases and J by 8 bases; unmatched bases: 7. The CDR3 totals 14 residues. Germline CDR1 and CDR2: SGHRS and YFSETQ. CDR3 in amino acids: CASRPGQGAGELFF. The CDR3 DNA reads as TGCGCCAGCAGGCCGGGACAGGGTGCAGGGGAGCTGTTTTTT.